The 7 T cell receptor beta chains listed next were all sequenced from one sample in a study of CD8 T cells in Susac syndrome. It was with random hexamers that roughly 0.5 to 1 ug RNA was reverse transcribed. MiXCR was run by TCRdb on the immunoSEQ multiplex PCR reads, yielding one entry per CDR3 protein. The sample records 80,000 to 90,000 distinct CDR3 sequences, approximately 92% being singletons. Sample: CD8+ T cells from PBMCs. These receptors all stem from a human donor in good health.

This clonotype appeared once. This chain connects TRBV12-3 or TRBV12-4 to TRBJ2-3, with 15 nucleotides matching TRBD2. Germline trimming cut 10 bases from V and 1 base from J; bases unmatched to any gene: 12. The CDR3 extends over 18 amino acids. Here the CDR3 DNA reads TGTGCCATAACCCTGGGACTAGCGGGGGGCGGAGGCACAGATACGCAGTATTTT. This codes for CAITLGLAGGGGTDTQYF.

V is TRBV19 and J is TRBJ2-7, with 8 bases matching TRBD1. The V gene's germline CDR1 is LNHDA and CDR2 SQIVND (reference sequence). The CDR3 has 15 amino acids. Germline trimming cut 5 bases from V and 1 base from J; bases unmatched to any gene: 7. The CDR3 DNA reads TGTGCCAGTAGTGTCGCCGGACAGGGTTCCTACGAGCAGTACTTC. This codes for CASSVAGQGSYEQYF.

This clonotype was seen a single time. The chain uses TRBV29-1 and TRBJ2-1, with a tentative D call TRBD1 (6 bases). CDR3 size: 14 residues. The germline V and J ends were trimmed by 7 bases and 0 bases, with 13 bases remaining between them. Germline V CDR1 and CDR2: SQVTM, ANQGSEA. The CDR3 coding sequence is TGCAGCGGACTTGGACAGCTCTCCTACAATGAGCAGTTCTTC. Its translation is CSGLGQLSYNEQFF.

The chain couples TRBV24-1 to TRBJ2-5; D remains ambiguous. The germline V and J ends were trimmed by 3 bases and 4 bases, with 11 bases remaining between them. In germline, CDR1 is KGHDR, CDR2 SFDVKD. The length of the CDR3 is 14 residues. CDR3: CATSDPTKGETQYF. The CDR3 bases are TGTGCCACCAGTGATCCGACAAAGGGAGAGACCCAGTACTTC.

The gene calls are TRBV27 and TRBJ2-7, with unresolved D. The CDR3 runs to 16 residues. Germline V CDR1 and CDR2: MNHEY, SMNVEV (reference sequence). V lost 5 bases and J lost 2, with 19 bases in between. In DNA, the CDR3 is TGTGCCAGCAGTCCCGATGGACGACTTCGGGCCTACGAGCAGTACTTC. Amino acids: CASSPDGRLRAYEQYF.

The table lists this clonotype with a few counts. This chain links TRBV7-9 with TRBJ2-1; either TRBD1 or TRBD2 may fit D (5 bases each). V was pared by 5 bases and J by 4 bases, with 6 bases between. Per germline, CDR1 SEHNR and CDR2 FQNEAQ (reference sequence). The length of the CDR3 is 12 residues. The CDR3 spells CASSEGYNEQFF. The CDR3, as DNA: TGTGCCAGCAGCGAGGGGTACAATGAGCAGTTCTTC.

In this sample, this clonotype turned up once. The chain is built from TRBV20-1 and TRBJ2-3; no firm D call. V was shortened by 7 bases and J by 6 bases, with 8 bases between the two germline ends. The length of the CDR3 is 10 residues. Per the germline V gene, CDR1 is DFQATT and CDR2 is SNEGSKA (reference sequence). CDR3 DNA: TGCAGTGTACGGTGGGATACGCAGTATTTT. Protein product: CSVRWDTQYF.